Reported below is one T cell receptor beta chain. Its antigen is unidentified. Russia was home to the donors, healthy Caucasian individuals aged roughly 6 to 90. This record comes from a study of blood T cells in healthy people across ages. Notes on the study in general: In older individuals, TCR beta diversity per million T cells was lower, falling roughly linearly with age.

The V gene lost 1 base and the J gene lost 0 bases, with 6 bases spanning the gap. The CDR3 is 15 residues long. CDR1 and CDR2 (germline): LGHNA, YSLEER. The use of a sample-barcoded 5' primer and a J-beta primer mix characterized a second PCR of roughly 7 to 11 cycles. TCRdb reanalysed the 5' RACE reads using MiXCR and keeps one entry per CDR3 protein. The top ten hold around 22% of the sample, which has roughly 800,000 distinct CDR3 sequences, roughly 60% seen once. The source material was blood. The source of this sequence is a man younger than 45 in good health. This chain links TRBV4-3 with TRBJ1-4, with D possibly TRBD1 on 5 matching bases. CDR3 sequence reads: CASSQGDSTNEKLFF. The CDR3 DNA reads as TGCGCCAGCAGCCAAGGGGACTCAACTAATGAAAAACTGTTTTTT.